This TCR beta chain was documented in a study of cytomegalovirus exposure and HLA in healthy donors. Whole-study context: Prior work identified more than 90 million unique TCR beta sequences in around 170 million T cells. Findings and caveats of the study: Most TCRs appeared rarely, but some public TCRs recurred in many donors. Analysis performed later showed TCR beta chains linked to HLA being more clonally expanded than equally common others.

Notes on this clone: The antigen is unknown.

Both 60 Vbeta primers and 13 Jbeta primers went into the PCR. Using immunoSEQ multiplex PCR, the repertoire was profiled, and TCRdb retains in-frame clones only, with some absent. Among 85,000 to 100,000 clones, around 77% were seen once, and the ten largest hold around 3.5%. Germline values: CDR1 MGHDK, CDR2 SYGVNS. V was cut by 6 bases and J by 6 bases, with 17 bases left in between. The CDR3 length is 14 residues. The receptor's source is a man between 35 and 55 years old in good health and CMV-seronegative. What was sequenced was PBMCs. The rearrangement joins TRBV25-1 to TRBJ1-1; D is perhaps TRBD1 (5 bases). Written as DNA, the CDR3 is TGTGCCAGCAGGCCACCGAGATCGGGGGCTGAAGCTTTCTTT. Protein: CASRPPRSGAEAFF.